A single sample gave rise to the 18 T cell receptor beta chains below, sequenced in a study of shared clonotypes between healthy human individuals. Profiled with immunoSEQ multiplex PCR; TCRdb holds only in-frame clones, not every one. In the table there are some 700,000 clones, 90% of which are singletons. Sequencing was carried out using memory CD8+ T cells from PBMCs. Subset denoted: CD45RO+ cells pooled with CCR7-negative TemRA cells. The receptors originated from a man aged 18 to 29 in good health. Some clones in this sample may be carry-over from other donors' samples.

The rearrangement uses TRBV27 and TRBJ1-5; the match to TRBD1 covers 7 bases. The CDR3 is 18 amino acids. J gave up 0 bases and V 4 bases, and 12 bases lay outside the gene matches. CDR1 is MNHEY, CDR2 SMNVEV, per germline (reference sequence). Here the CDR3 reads CASSSLGTDILSNQPQHF. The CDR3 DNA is TGTGCCAGCAGTTCTTTAGGGACAGACATTCTTAGCAATCAGCCCCAGCATTTT.

The CDR3 DNA sequence: TGTGCCAGCAGCTTAGCGTTAGGGCCGGGCGATGGCTACACCTTC. Translated, it gives CASSLALGPGDGYTF. The rearrangement uses TRBV7-6 and TRBJ1-2; D is undetermined. The CDR3 totals 15 residues. Germline V gene sequence: CDR1 SGHVS, CDR2 FNYEAQ. Trimming shortened V by 0 bases and J by 6 bases, and 14 bases separated the two germline ends.

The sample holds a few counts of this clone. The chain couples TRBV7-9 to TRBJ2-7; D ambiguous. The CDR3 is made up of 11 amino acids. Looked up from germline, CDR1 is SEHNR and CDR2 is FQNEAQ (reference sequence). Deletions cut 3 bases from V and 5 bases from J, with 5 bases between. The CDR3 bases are TGTGCCAGCAGCTTCAGCCACGAGCAGTACTTC. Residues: CASSFSHEQYF. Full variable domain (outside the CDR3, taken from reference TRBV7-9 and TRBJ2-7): DTGVSQNPRHKITKRGQNVTFRCDPISEHNRLYWYRQTLGQGPEFLTYFQNEAQLEKSRLLSDRFSAERPKGSFSTLEIQRTEQGDSAMYLCASSFSHEQYFGPGTRLTVT.

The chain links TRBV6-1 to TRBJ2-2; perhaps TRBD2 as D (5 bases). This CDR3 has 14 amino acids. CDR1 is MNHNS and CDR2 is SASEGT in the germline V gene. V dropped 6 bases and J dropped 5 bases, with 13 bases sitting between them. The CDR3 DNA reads TGTGCCAGCAGCACCAAAGCGGAAACCGGGGAGCTGTTTTTT. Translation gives CASSTKAETGELFF.

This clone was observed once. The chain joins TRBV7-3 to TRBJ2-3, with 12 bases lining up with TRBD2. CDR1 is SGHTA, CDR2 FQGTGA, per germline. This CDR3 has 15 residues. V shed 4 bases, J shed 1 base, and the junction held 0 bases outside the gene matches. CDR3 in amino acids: CASSWTSGGTDTQYF. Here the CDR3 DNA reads TGTGCCAGCAGCTGGACTAGCGGGGGCACAGATACGCAGTATTTT. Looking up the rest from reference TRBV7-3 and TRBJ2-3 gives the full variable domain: GAGVSQTPSNKVTEKGKYVELRCDPISGHTALYWYRQSLGQGPEFLIYFQGTGAADDSGLPNDRFFAVRPEGSVSTLKIQRTERGDSAVYLCASSWTSGGTDTQYFGPGTRLTVL.

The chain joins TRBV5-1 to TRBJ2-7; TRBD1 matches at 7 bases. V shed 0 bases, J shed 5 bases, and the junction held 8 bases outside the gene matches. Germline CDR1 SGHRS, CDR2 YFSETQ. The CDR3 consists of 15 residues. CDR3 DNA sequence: TGCGCCAGCAGCTTGGCCAGAGACAGGGTCCACGAGCAGTACTTC. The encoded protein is CASSLARDRVHEQYF.

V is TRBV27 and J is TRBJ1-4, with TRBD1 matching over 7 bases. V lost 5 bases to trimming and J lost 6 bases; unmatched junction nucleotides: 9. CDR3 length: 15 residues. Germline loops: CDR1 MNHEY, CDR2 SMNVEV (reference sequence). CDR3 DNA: TGTGCCAGCAGTACCCGGCAGGGGGTTTATGAAAAACTGTTTTTT. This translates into CASSTRQGVYEKLFF.

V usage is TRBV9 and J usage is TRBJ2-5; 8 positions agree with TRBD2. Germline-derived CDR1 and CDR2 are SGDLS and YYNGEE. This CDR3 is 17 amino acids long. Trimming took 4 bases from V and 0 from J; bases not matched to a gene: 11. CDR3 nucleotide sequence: TGTGCCAGCAGCTCGAACCACTTAGCGGGGAACCAAGAGACCCAGTACTTC. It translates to CASSSNHLAGNQETQYF.

The CDR3 spells CASSETTGAYSNQPQHF. CDR3 nucleotides: TGCGCCAGCAGTGAGACAACAGGTGCCTATAGCAATCAGCCCCAGCATTTT. The gene calls are TRBV10-2 and TRBJ1-5; D is perhaps TRBD1 (5 bases). Between the trimmed V and J ends, which lost 2 bases and 0 bases, there was a span of 14 bases. The CDR3 consists of 17 residues. The germline gives CDR1 WSHSY, CDR2 SAAADI.

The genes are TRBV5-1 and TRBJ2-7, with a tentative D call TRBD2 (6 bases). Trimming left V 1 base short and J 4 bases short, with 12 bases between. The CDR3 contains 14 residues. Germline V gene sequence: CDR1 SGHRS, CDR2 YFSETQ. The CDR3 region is CASSLWASEYEQYF. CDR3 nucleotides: TGCGCCAGCAGCTTGTGGGCTAGCGAGTACGAGCAGTACTTC.

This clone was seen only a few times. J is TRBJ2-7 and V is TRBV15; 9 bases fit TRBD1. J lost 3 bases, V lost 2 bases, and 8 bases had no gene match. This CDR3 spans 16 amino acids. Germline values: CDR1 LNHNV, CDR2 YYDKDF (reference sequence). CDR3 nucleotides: TGTGCCACCAGCAGACTCTCCGGGACAGGGTACTACGAGCAGTACTTC. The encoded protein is CATSRLSGTGYYEQYF.

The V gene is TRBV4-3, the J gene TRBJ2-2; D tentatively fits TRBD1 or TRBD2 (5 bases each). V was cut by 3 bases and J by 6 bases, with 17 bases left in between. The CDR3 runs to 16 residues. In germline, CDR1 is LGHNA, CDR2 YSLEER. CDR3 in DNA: TGCGCCAGCAGCCAGCCATCGTGGGGGACCGCCGGGGAGCTGTTTTTT. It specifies CASSQPSWGTAGELFF.

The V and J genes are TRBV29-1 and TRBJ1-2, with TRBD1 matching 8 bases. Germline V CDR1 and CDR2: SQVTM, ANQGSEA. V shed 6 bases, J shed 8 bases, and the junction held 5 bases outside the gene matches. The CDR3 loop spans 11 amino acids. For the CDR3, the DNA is TGCAGCGTCCGACAGGGGAAGGGCTACACCTTC. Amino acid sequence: CSVRQGKGYTF. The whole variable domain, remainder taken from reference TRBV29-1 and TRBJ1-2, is SAVISQKPSRDICQRGTSLTIQCQVDSQVTMMFWYRQQPGQSLTLIATANQGSEATYESGFVIDKFPISRPNLTFSTLTVSNMSPEDSSIYLCSVRQGKGYTFGSGTRLTVV.

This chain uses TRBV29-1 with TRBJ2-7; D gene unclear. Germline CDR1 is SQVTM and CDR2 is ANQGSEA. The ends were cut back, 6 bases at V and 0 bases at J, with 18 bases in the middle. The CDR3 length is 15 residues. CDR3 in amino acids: CSVVLATGPSYEQYF. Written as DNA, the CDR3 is TGCAGCGTCGTCTTGGCGACGGGTCCCTCCTACGAGCAGTACTTC.

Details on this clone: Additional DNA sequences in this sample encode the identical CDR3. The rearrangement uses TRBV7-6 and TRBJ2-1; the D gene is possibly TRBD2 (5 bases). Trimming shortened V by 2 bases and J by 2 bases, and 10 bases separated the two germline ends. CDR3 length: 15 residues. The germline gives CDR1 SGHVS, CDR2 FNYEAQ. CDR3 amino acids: CASSLTSGPYNEQFF. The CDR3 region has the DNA TGTGCCAGCAGCTTAACGAGCGGTCCCTACAATGAGCAGTTCTTC.

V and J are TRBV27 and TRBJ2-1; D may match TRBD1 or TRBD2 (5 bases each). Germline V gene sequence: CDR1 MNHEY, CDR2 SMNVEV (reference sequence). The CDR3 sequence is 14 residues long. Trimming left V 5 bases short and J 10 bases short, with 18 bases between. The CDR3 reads CASSPNSDGDEQFF. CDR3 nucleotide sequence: TGTGCCAGCAGTCCGAACTCGGACGGGGACGAGCAGTTCTTC.

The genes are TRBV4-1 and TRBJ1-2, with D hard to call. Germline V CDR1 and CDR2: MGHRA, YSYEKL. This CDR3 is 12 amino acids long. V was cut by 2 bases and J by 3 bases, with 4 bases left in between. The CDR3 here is CASSQPDYGYTF. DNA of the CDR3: TGCGCCAGCAGCCAACCGGACTATGGCTACACCTTC.

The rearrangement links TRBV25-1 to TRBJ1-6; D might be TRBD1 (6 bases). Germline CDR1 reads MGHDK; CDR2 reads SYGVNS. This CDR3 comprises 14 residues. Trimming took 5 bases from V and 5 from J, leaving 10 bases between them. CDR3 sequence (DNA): TGTGCCAGCAGTTCGGGGGCGCATAATTCACCCCTCCACTTT. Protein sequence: CASSSGAHNSPLHF. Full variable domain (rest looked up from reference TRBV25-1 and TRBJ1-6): EADIYQTPRYLVIGTGKKITLECSQTMGHDKMYWYQQDPGMELHLIHYSYGVNSTEKGDLSSESTVSRIRTEHFPLTLESARPSHTSQYLCASSSGAHNSPLHFGNGTRLTVT.